These 22 T cell receptor beta chains originate from one sample sequenced in a study of vaccination and CD4 T cells after COVID-19. Treatment in this sample: roughly 10-day PBMC culture with coronavirus spike peptide pools or control peptides (ViraFEST assay). The assay that was used to sequence DNA from cultured CD4+ T cells was the Oncomine TCR Beta short-read assay. TCRdb independently ran MiXCR on the PCR reads; one entry per CDR3 protein. The table shows several thousand distinct CDR3 sequences, with around three quarters occurring only once. These receptors' targets are unknown. The source material was CD4+ T cells from blood, cultured in vitro. These receptors were taken from a human donor who had recovered from COVID-19.

The chain recombines TRBV15 with TRBJ2-1; D uncertain. Germline V gene sequence: CDR1 LNHNV, CDR2 YYDKDF (reference sequence). V was shortened by 4 bases and J by 7 bases, with 14 bases between the two germline ends. The CDR3 is 14 residues long. CDR3 amino acids: CATSTRTDGNEQFF. The CDR3 DNA reads TGTGCCACCAGCACCCGGACCGATGGGAATGAGCAGTTCTTC.

This sequence joins TRBV20-1 and TRBJ2-7; TRBD2 aligns across 8 bases. Germline V gene sequence: CDR1 DFQATT, CDR2 SNEGSKA (reference sequence). The CDR3 has 13 residues. V shed 4 bases, J shed 2 bases, and the junction held 4 bases outside the gene matches. The DNA for the CDR3 is TGCAGTGCTACGACTAGCGCTCCCTACGAGCAGTACTTC. It encodes CSATTSAPYEQYF.

The V and J genes are TRBV6-1 and TRBJ1-6; 7 bases match TRBD1. After removal of 6 bases from V and 7 bases from J, the junction contained 6 bases not matched to a gene. Germline loops: CDR1 MNHNS, CDR2 SASEGT. CDR3 length equals 14 residues. The CDR3 DNA reads TGTGCCAGCAGGAGGGGGCATGGGAATTCACCCCTCCACTTT. Translation gives CASRRGHGNSPLHF.

The V call is TRBV20-1, the J call TRBJ1-1, with a weak D call TRBD1 (6 bases). V gave up 0 bases and J gave up 5 bases, with 10 bases separating them. Germline V gives CDR1 DFQATT, CDR2 SNEGSKA (reference sequence). CDR3 length: 13 residues. This CDR3 is CSAREGARTEAFF. The DNA for the CDR3 is TGCAGTGCTAGAGAGGGGGCAAGGACTGAAGCTTTCTTT.

The chain links TRBV6-2 or TRBV6-3 to TRBJ1-5; D is uncertain. V dropped 2 bases and J dropped 7 bases, with 12 bases sitting between them. The CDR3 runs to 14 residues. CDR1 and CDR2 (germline): MNHEY, SVGEGT. CDR3 region: CASSYGSGEQPQHF. The DNA of the CDR3 is TGTGCCAGCAGTTACGGTTCCGGAGAACAGCCCCAGCATTTT.

The chain couples TRBV24-1 to TRBJ1-2, with D perhaps matching TRBD1 (5 bases). The V end lost 3 bases, the J end lost 4 bases, and 11 bases lay between the germline ends. This CDR3 is built from 14 residues. Germline values: CDR1 KGHDR, CDR2 SFDVKD. The CDR3 spells CATSDPGRTYGYTF. CDR3 in DNA: TGTGCCACCAGTGATCCGGGACGTACCTATGGCTACACCTTC.

This clonotype is labeled as medium-sized (0.01 to 0.1%). This chain links TRBV27 with TRBJ1-2; D is ambiguous. Between the trimmed V and J ends, which lost 3 bases and 4 bases, there was a span of 9 bases. There are 13 residues in the CDR3. Germline assignment: CDR1 MNHEY and CDR2 SMNVEV (reference sequence). The CDR3 here is CASSFIGSYGYTF. CDR3 in DNA: TGTGCCAGCAGTTTCATCGGGTCCTATGGCTACACCTTC.

The chain has TRBV28 and TRBJ1-5; D perhaps matches TRBD1 (5 bases). Germline values: CDR1 MDHEN, CDR2 SYDVKM. The ends were cut back, 6 bases at V and 7 bases at J, with 16 bases in the middle. This CDR3 region has 14 residues. The CDR3 DNA reads as TGTGCCAGCAGAGGTCGCCGGGGGAACCAGCCCCAGCATTTT. Protein sequence: CASRGRRGNQPQHF.

The chain couples TRBV15 to TRBJ1-2, with D tentatively TRBD1 (5 bases). The length of the CDR3 is 15 residues. In germline, CDR1 is LNHNV, CDR2 YYDKDF (reference sequence). V shed 1 base and J shed 4 bases, with 13 bases lying between them. CDR3 coding DNA: TGTGCCACCAGCAGAGGAGGAGACAGCGCCTATGGCTACACCTTC. It is translated as CATSRGGDSAYGYTF.

This clonotype was detected a few times. The chain joins TRBV27 to TRBJ1-1; 9 bases agree with TRBD1. V lost 8 bases, J lost 6 bases, and 7 bases stayed unmatched. The CDR3 is 13 residues long. Germline V gene data show CDR1 as MNHEY and CDR2 as SMNVEV (reference sequence). The CDR3, as DNA: TGTGCCAGCCGGCGGACAGGGGAGCCTGAAGCTTTCTTT. Translating gives CASRRTGEPEAFF.

This clonotype is medium-sized (0.01 to 0.1%). V gene TRBV11-3 combines with J gene TRBJ1-1; D is possibly TRBD1 (6 bases). The CDR3 is 14 amino acids. V was clipped by 3 bases and J by 5 bases, with 13 bases between them. Germline V gives CDR1 SGHNT, CDR2 YENEEA. CDR3 DNA sequence: TGTGCCAGCAGCTTGGGGCAGGGGAGGACTGAAGCTTTCTTT. Encoded protein: CASSLGQGRTEAFF.

Concerning this clonotype itself: This may be a read error: a much more frequent sequence differs by one nucleotide. The CDR3 carries no conserved terminal phenylalanine or tryptophan, so it likely arises from a read error. This chain joins TRBV20-1 and TRBJ2-1; no reliable D call. V lost 3 bases, J lost 10 bases, and 10 bases lay in between. CDR1 DFQATT and CDR2 SNEGSKA come from the germline V gene (reference sequence). This CDR3 is 11 amino acids long. Here the CDR3 reads CSASPWLEQFL. For the CDR3, the DNA is TGCAGTGCTAGCCCCTGGCTGGAGCAGTTCCTC.

The CDR3 DNA is TGCGCCAGCAGCCAAGTTCCGGGACAGGGGTGGGAGACCCAGTACTTC. This sequence encodes CASSQVPGQGWETQYF. V gene TRBV4-1 combines with J gene TRBJ2-5; 10 bases match TRBD1. The CDR3 contains 16 residues. The germline CDR1 and CDR2 sequences are MGHRA and YSYEKL. After removal of 1 base from V and 5 bases from J, the junction contained 7 bases not matched to a gene.

The V call is TRBV20-1, the J call TRBJ2-5; D gene uncertain. Deletions cut 7 bases from V and 1 base from J, with 16 bases between. The CDR3 runs to 14 residues. Germline-derived CDR1 and CDR2 are DFQATT and SNEGSKA (reference sequence). CDR3 loop: CSVYLQPLQETQYF. Written as DNA, the CDR3 is TGCAGTGTCTATCTTCAGCCCCTCCAAGAGACCCAGTACTTC.

The chain couples TRBV20-1 to TRBJ1-2; perhaps TRBD1 as D (5 bases). CDR1 and CDR2 (germline): DFQATT, SNEGSKA (reference sequence). The CDR3 length is 14 residues. V shed 1 base and J shed 2 bases, with 11 bases lying between them. The CDR3, as DNA: TGCAGTGCTAGAGGCCCAGGGCAGAACTATGGCTACACCTTC. Its protein is CSARGPGQNYGYTF.

The chain is built from TRBV21-1 and TRBJ1-6. TRBV21-1 is shown as a pseudogene. This CDR3 region has 11 residues. This CDR3 is CASSIHTPLHF. CDR3 sequence (DNA): TGTGCCAGCAGCATACATACTCCCCTCCACTTT.

The rearrangement joins TRBV7-8 to TRBJ2-5, with D uncertain. Germline V gene lookup returns CDR1 SGHVS and CDR2 FQNEAQ. V lost 5 bases to trimming and J lost 1 base, with 14 bases between them. The CDR3 is 15 residues long. The CDR3 coding sequence is TGTGCCAGCAGCCCCGTGCACAGCCTCCAAGAGACCCAGTACTTC. It translates to CASSPVHSLQETQYF. The variable domain in full, with the rest retrieved from reference TRBV7-8 and TRBJ2-5, is GAGVSQSPRYKVAKRGQDVALRCDPISGHVSLFWYQQALGQGPEFLTYFQNEAQLDKSGLPSDRFFAERPEGSVSTLKIQRTQQEDSAVYLCASSPVHSLQETQYFGPGTRLLVL.

V and J are TRBV2 and TRBJ2-3; a weak D match, TRBD2 (6 bases). V lost 4 bases, J lost 1 base, and 12 bases lay in between. This CDR3 has 15 amino acids. Germline-derived CDR1 and CDR2 are SNHLY and FYNNEI. The CDR3 spells CASSGLAARTDTQYF. DNA for the CDR3: TGTGCCAGCAGTGGCTTAGCGGCCCGCACAGATACGCAGTATTTT.

The gene calls are TRBV12-3 or TRBV12-4 and TRBJ2-5, with TRBD2 as a possible D gene (6 bases). The CDR3 totals 13 residues. Trimming took 5 bases from V and 7 from J, leaving 14 bases between them. The CDR3 bases are TGTGCCAGCAGTCCCTGGGCCGGGGGGACCCAGTACTTC. Translating gives CASSPWAGGTQYF.

The chain joins TRBV7-2 to TRBJ2-1; no firm D call. Germline values: CDR1 SGHTA, CDR2 FQGNSA. This CDR3 has 16 residues. With 2 bases removed from V and 3 bases from J, the gap between germline ends came to 14 bases. DNA for the CDR3: TGTGCCAGCAGCTTATTCCGGCAGCCGAACTACAATGAGCAGTTCTTC. Protein: CASSLFRQPNYNEQFF. Using reference TRBV7-2 and TRBJ2-1 for the parts outside the CDR3, the full variable domain is GAGVSQSPSNKVTEKGKDVELRCDPISGHTALYWYRQSLGQGLEFLIYFQGNSAPDKSGLPSDRFSAERTGGSVSTLTIQRTQQEDSAVYLCASSLFRQPNYNEQFFGPGTRLTVL.

The chain couples TRBV6-1 to TRBJ1-2; a possible D gene is TRBD1 (5 bases). V lost 6 bases to trimming and J lost 0 bases, with 11 bases between them. The length of the CDR3 is 14 residues. Germline loops: CDR1 MNHNS, CDR2 SASEGT. The CDR3 region has the DNA TGTGCCAGCAGCTTACAGGCCACTAACTATGGCTACACCTTC. Translating it yields CASSLQATNYGYTF.

This clonotype was found once. The V gene is TRBV20-1, the J gene TRBJ2-5, with 8 positions matching TRBD2. Germline V gene data show CDR1 as DFQATT and CDR2 as SNEGSKA (reference sequence). Trimming cost V 3 bases and J 1 base; bases outside gene matches: 7. There are 15 residues in the CDR3. The CDR3, as DNA: TGCAGTGCTAGGACCCACGGGGGGGGCCAAGAGACCCAGTACTTC. Translated: CSARTHGGGQETQYF.